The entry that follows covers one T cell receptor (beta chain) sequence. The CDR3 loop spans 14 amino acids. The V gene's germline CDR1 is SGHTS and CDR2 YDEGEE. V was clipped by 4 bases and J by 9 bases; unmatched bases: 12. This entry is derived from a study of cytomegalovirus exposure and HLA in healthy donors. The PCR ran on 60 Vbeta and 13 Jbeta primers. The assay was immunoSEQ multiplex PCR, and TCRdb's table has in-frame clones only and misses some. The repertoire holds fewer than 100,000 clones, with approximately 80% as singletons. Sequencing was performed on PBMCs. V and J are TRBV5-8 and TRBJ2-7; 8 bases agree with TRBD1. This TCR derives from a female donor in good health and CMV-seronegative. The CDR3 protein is CASSLPPPGTGQYF. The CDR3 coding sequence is TGTGCCAGCAGCCTACCCCCGCCGGGGACAGGGCAGTACTTC.